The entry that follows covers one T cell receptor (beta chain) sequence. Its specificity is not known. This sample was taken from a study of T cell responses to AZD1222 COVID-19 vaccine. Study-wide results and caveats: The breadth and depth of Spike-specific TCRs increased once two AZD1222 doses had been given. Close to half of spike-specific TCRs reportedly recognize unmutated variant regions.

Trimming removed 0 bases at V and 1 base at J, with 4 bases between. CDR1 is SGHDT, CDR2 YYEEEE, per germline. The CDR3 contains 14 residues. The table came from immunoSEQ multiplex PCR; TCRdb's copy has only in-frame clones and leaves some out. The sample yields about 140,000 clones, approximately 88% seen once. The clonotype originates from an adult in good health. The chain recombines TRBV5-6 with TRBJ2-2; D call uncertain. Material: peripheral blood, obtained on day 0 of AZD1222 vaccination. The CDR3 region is CASSLGLNTGELFF. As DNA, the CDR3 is TGTGCCAGCAGCTTGGGACTGAACACCGGGGAGCTGTTTTTT.